What follows are 29 T cell receptor beta chains derived from one specimen sequenced in a study of regulatory T cells in long-lasting Graves disease (dated by TCRdb to 2020 to 2022). Library preparation used multiplex PCR. Sequencing instrument: Illumina HiSeq 4000. To build TCR beta libraries, CDR3 regions were amplified by Arm-PCR using iRepertoire HTBI primers. TCRdb itself trimmed the public reads at Q25 with fastp, ran MiXCR and retained productive beta chains. Identical CDR3 protein sequences are pooled into one entry, listed with their most common genes and DNA. The sample contains 200,000 to 250,000 distinct CDR3 sequences, 20% of them found a single time. The top ten hold about 14% of the sample. The time point label for this specimen denotes: newly diagnosed GD, antithyroid drugs for less than 3 months. RNA was extracted from PBMCs in TRIzol for both TCR sequencing and RNA sequencing. The sequences come from peripheral blood mononuclear cells (PBMCs), collected at new diagnosis, from a patient treated with antithyroid drugs. These receptor sequences come from a female donor with Graves disease.

This CDR3 is CSVQDSLTYEQYF. CDR3 sequence (DNA): TGCAGTGTCCAGGACAGTTTGACCTACGAGCAGTACTTC. The V call is TRBV20-1, the J call TRBJ2-7; TRBD1 is a possible D gene (6 bases). Germline V gene lookup returns CDR1 DFQATT and CDR2 SNEGSKA (reference sequence). The germline V and J ends were trimmed by 7 bases and 2 bases, with 15 bases remaining between them. The CDR3 has 13 amino acids.

The chain uses TRBV5-4 and TRBJ2-7; 9 positions agree with TRBD1. Losses at the gene ends were 3 bases for V and 2 bases for J; bases not matched to a gene: 9. Germline assignment: CDR1 SGHNT and CDR2 YYREEE (reference sequence). The CDR3 spans 16 residues. CDR3 region: CASSWVMGQGTYEQYF. CDR3 DNA sequence: TGTGCCAGCAGCTGGGTTATGGGACAGGGTACCTACGAGCAGTACTTC. Filled out from reference TRBV5-4 and TRBJ2-7, the complete variable domain reads ETGVTQSPTHLIKTRGQQVTLRCSSQSGHNTVSWYQQALGQGPQFIFQYYREEENGRGNFPPRFSGLQFPNYSSELNVNALELDDSALYLCASSWVMGQGTYEQYFGPGTRLTVT.

This clonotype has ten or more counts. The chain carries TRBV10-3 and TRBJ2-5; maybe TRBD2 (6 bases). This CDR3 has 16 residues. Germline V gives CDR1 ENHRY, CDR2 SYGVKD. Trimming left V 3 bases short and J 2 bases short, with 16 bases between. The DNA for the CDR3 is TGTGCCATCAGTGACTCACGGACTACCCCGCAAGAGACCCAGTACTTC. Protein sequence: CAISDSRTTPQETQYF.

V is TRBV25-1 and J is TRBJ1-1; D is ambiguous. Germline V gene lookup returns CDR1 MGHDK and CDR2 SYGVNS. Trimming removed 0 bases from V and 10 bases from J, with 6 bases in between. The CDR3 covers 11 residues. This chain's CDR3 is CASSEYSRAFF. The CDR3 bases are TGTGCCAGCAGTGAATATTCCCGAGCTTTCTTT.

In this sample, this clonotype turned up a few times. Given a much more abundant clone one base away, this may be a read error. The rearrangement links TRBV9 to TRBJ1-2, with 7 bases fitting TRBD1. CDR1 and CDR2 from the germline V gene are SGDLS and YYNGEE. The CDR3 has 16 residues. CDR3 in amino acids: CASSGGGQFLGYGYAF. Here the CDR3 DNA reads TGTGCCAGCAGCGGGGGGGGACAGTTCCTTGGGTATGGCTACGCCTTC.

This clonotype was seen many times. The V and J genes are TRBV27 and TRBJ2-1, with 8 bases fitting TRBD2. Losses at the gene ends were 8 bases for V and 2 bases for J; bases not matched to a gene: 5. Germline assignment: CDR1 MNHEY and CDR2 SMNVEV (reference sequence). The CDR3 loop spans 14 amino acids. This CDR3 is CASWREVAYNEQFF. The CDR3, as DNA: TGTGCCAGCTGGCGGGAGGTGGCCTACAATGAGCAGTTCTTC.

This clonotype has a count of ten or more. This chain joins TRBV28 and TRBJ2-3; TRBD2 might be the D (7 bases). Looked up from germline, CDR1 is MDHEN and CDR2 is SYDVKM. This CDR3 is built from 15 residues. V dropped 5 bases and J dropped 5 bases, with 17 bases sitting between them. CDR3 region: CASSGGGQGGDTQYF. The CDR3 bases are TGTGCCAGCAGTGGGGGGGGGCAGGGAGGAGATACGCAGTATTTT.

With respect to this clonotype: A read error may explain this, as a much larger clone is one base away. The chain couples TRBV20-1 to TRBJ2-5, with TRBD2 matching over 8 bases. The CDR3 is 14 residues long. Germline assignment: CDR1 DFQATT and CDR2 SNEGSKA (reference sequence). CDR3 sequence reads: CSASTGTRQGTQYF. The CDR3 DNA sequence: TGCAGTGCTAGTACCGGGACTAGACAAGGGACCCAGTACTTC.

Many counts were recorded for this clonotype. This chain connects TRBV29-1 to TRBJ2-5; 14 positions agree with TRBD2. The length of the CDR3 is 19 residues. V was clipped by 5 bases and J by 2 bases; unmatched bases: 16. The V gene's germline CDR1 is SQVTM and CDR2 ANQGSEA. CDR3 residues: CSVWTSGGFGNPLQETQYF. For the CDR3, the DNA is TGCAGCGTTTGGACTAGCGGGGGGTTTGGCAACCCTTTACAAGAGACCCAGTACTTC.

This clonotype was counted ten times or more. The chain employs TRBV7-8 and TRBJ2-5, with D possibly called TRBD1 or TRBD2 (5 bases each). V was cut by 5 bases and J by 3 bases, with 19 bases left in between. CDR3 length equals 16 residues. The germline V gene has CDR1 SGHVS and CDR2 FQNEAQ. The CDR3 sequence is CASSPVLGQGEETQYF. Here the CDR3 DNA reads TGTGCCAGCAGCCCCGTCTTGGGGCAGGGAGAAGAGACCCAGTACTTC.

This clonotype was detected ten times or more. The rearrangement uses TRBV30 and TRBJ2-3, with 9 bases fitting TRBD1. CDR3 length: 14 amino acids. After removal of 6 bases from V and 6 bases from J, the junction contained 10 bases not matched to a gene. Germline V gene data show CDR1 as GTSNPN and CDR2 as SVGIG (reference sequence). The CDR3 is CACTGQGKGDTQYF. CDR3 DNA sequence: TGTGCCTGTACCGGACAGGGGAAAGGGGATACGCAGTATTTT.

On this clonotype: Since a much larger clone is just one base distant, this may be a read error. This rearrangement joins TRBV11-1 to TRBJ2-2; D is perhaps TRBD2 (6 bases). Germline values: CDR1 SGHAT, CDR2 FQDESV (reference sequence). The length of the CDR3 is 13 residues. CDR3 loop: CASSPEAAGGLFF. CDR3 in DNA: TGTGCCAGCAGCCCCGAGGCCGCCGGGGGGCTGTTTTTT.

The chain joins TRBV5-1 to TRBJ2-3; no definite D call. Germline CDR1 and CDR2: SGHRS and YFSETQ. This CDR3 is built from 15 residues. Trimming shortened V by 7 bases and J by 7 bases, and 22 bases separated the two germline ends. In DNA form, the CDR3 reads TGCGCCAGCTCACCCCAGTCCCCTTTGAGAAATACGCAGTATTTT. It yields the protein CASSPQSPLRNTQYF.

This clonotype was counted at least ten times. The V gene is TRBV7-3, the J gene TRBJ2-7; D possibly corresponds to TRBD2 (6 bases). Trimming cost V 5 bases and J 2 bases, with 16 bases left between them. CDR1 and CDR2 from the germline V gene are SGHTA and FQGTGA. This CDR3 contains 15 residues. In nucleotides, the CDR3 is TGTGCCAGCAGCCCCGGGGGAGCATCAGCCTACGAGCAGTACTTC. It yields the protein CASSPGGASAYEQYF.

This clonotype was seen repeatedly, ten times or more. V is TRBV19 and J is TRBJ1-2; tentatively, D is TRBD1 (6 bases). Germline V gene data show CDR1 as LNHDA and CDR2 as SQIVND (reference sequence). V was trimmed by 3 bases and J by 4 bases, leaving 12 bases between them. This CDR3 contains 14 residues. CDR3: CASSIVGAAYGYTF. The CDR3 region has the DNA TGTGCCAGTAGTATCGTGGGGGCAGCCTATGGCTACACCTTC.

Notes on this clonotype: One end of the junction varies from germline; a read error may be responsible. The chain joins TRBV5-5 to TRBJ2-3; D gene ambiguous. This CDR3 has 14 amino acids. CDR1 is SGHKS, CDR2 YYEKEE, per germline (reference sequence). The CDR3 nucleotides read TGTGCCAGCAGCAATAGGACCATTAGGGATACGCAGTGTTTT. Translated, it gives CASSNRTIRDTQCF.

This clonotype was counted ten times or more. DNA for the CDR3: TGTGCCAGCAGTTTGATACAGGGTAGCAATCAGCCCCAGCATTTT. Protein sequence: CASSLIQGSNQPQHF. V usage is TRBV28 and J usage is TRBJ1-5; TRBD1 might be the D (6 bases). The ends were cut back, 3 bases at V and 0 bases at J, with 9 bases in the middle. There are 15 residues in the CDR3. Per germline, CDR1 MDHEN and CDR2 SYDVKM.

The sample holds many counts of this clonotype. One end of the junction does not line up with germline, which may come from a read error. The genes are TRBV5-1 and TRBJ1-1; no definite D call. The CDR3 is made up of 15 amino acids. Germline assignment: CDR1 SGHRS and CDR2 YFSETQ. In nucleotides, the CDR3 is TGTGCCAGCAGCTTGGTACCCCTGAGGAACACTGAAGCTTTCTTT. Translated, it gives CASSLVPLRNTEAFF.

This clonotype was picked up many times. The chain links TRBV29-1 to TRBJ1-4; D is ambiguous. Trimming took 0 bases from V and 7 from J, leaving 15 bases between them. CDR1 and CDR2 from the germline V gene are SQVTM and ANQGSEA. The CDR3 spans 15 residues. CDR3 sequence reads: CSVEDVRGLGEKLFF. CDR3 bases: TGCAGCGTTGAAGATGTGCGGGGATTGGGTGAAAAACTGTTTTTT.

The table lists this clonotype with many counts. The chain uses TRBV7-2 and TRBJ2-5, with a possible D match to TRBD1 (5 bases). Trimming took off 1 base at V and 8 bases at J, with 14 bases between the two ends. CDR3 length: 14 amino acids. The germline gives CDR1 SGHTA, CDR2 FQGNSA. The CDR3 bases are TGTGCCAGCAGCTTAGAGGGCAGGGCAGCTACCCAGTACTTC. Protein product: CASSLEGRAATQYF.

This clonotype appeared many times. The chain employs TRBV7-3 and TRBJ1-3; D gene unclear. V was shortened by 2 bases and J by 4 bases, with 9 bases between the two germline ends. CDR1 is SGHTA and CDR2 is FQGTGA in the germline V gene. CDR3 length: 14 amino acids. DNA for the CDR3: TGTGCCAGCAGCTTACCATCCAACGGAAACACCATATATTTT. Amino acid sequence: CASSLPSNGNTIYF.

The count of this clonotype is one. This may be a read error: a much more frequent sequence differs by one nucleotide. This chain uses TRBV4-3 with TRBJ1-6; D is unresolved. The V end lost 8 bases, the J end lost 4 bases, and 9 bases lay between the germline ends. The CDR3 covers 13 residues. CDR1 is LGHNA and CDR2 is YSLEER in the germline V gene. CDR3 sequence: CASCVTYNSPLHF. The DNA for the CDR3 is TGCGCCAGCTGCGTAACTTATAATTCACCCCTCCACTTT.

This clonotype was found many times. The rearrangement uses TRBV14 and TRBJ2-1, with 7 bases matching TRBD2. V gave up 1 base and J gave up 4 bases; unmatched junction bases: 7. The CDR3 loop spans 16 amino acids. Germline CDR1 is SGHDN and CDR2 is FVKESK. The CDR3 loop is CASSQGRETVYNEQFF. CDR3 in DNA: TGTGCCAGCAGCCAAGGGCGGGAGACGGTTTACAATGAGCAGTTCTTC.

The table lists this clonotype with many counts. The chain couples TRBV6-2 or TRBV6-3 to TRBJ2-1; the D is unclear. The CDR3 is made up of 13 amino acids. Germline CDR1 and CDR2: MNHEY and SVGEGT. Trimming took 5 bases from V and 4 from J, leaving 9 bases between them. In nucleotides, the CDR3 is TGTGCCAGCAGTCGCGACAATTACAATGAGCAGTTCTTC. This sequence encodes CASSRDNYNEQFF.

The table lists this clonotype with a few counts. The chain couples TRBV30 to TRBJ2-1, with 10 bases fitting TRBD2. V shed 3 bases, J shed 0 bases, and the junction held 5 bases outside the gene matches. The CDR3 extends over 16 amino acids. Per the germline V gene, CDR1 is GTSNPN and CDR2 is SVGIG (reference sequence). The CDR3 sequence: CAWREAGGPSYNEQFF. The DNA for the CDR3 is TGTGCCTGGAGGGAAGCGGGAGGGCCCTCCTACAATGAGCAGTTCTTC.

CDR3 in DNA: TGTGCCAGCACCAAGCTGGATCGCGGGGAGCTGTTTTTT. It yields the protein CASTKLDRGELFF. The J gene is TRBJ2-2, the V gene TRBV6-1; unclear D gene. Per the germline V gene, CDR1 is MNHNS and CDR2 is SASEGT. V was clipped by 7 bases and J by 7 bases, with 13 bases between them. This CDR3 is 13 amino acids long.

This clonotype was observed many times. J is TRBJ2-5 and V is TRBV7-9; tentative D call: TRBD1 (7 bases). The CDR3 is 15 residues long. V shed 5 bases and J shed 3 bases, with 16 bases lying between them. The germline V gene has CDR1 SEHNR and CDR2 FQNEAQ (reference sequence). The CDR3: CASSHNRGGEETQYF. DNA of the CDR3: TGTGCCAGCAGCCATAACAGGGGCGGGGAAGAGACCCAGTACTTC.

At least ten counts were recorded for this clonotype. J is TRBJ2-3 and V is TRBV7-9; D gene unclear. This CDR3 contains 13 residues. The V gene lost 4 bases and the J gene lost 4 bases, with 9 bases spanning the gap. Per germline, CDR1 SEHNR and CDR2 FQNEAQ (reference sequence). The CDR3 region is CASSYPGADTQYF. CDR3 in DNA: TGTGCCAGCAGCTATCCCGGAGCAGATACGCAGTATTTT.

Note on this clonotype: This may arise from a read error, as a much more abundant clone is one base away. The chain combines TRBV3-1 with TRBJ1-4; no clear D. The germline V gene encodes CDR1 LGHDT and CDR2 YNNKEL (reference sequence). The CDR3 is 19 amino acids. CDR3 sequence reads: CASSRFGVFSQLANEELFF. The CDR3 coding sequence is TGTGCCAGCAGCCGGTTCGGGGTTTTCTCCCAGCTCGCTAATGAAGAACTGTTTTTT.